This entry lists 24 T cell receptor beta chains sequenced from one sample in a study of sequential checkpoint blockade in melanoma. The treatment: randomized to nivolumab then ipilimumab (arm A) or the reverse (arm B). Sequenced by immunoSEQ multiplex PCR; TCRdb stores in-frame clones only, minus some. The data show about 20,000 clones, under 85% seen once. Sequencing was performed on CD8+ T cells sorted from blood (inferred from file names), taken from a patient given nivolumab and ipilimumab in sequence. These receptor sequences come from a human donor with melanoma.

This chain connects TRBV6-1 to TRBJ1-1; perhaps TRBD1 as D (5 bases). This CDR3 spans 14 amino acids. Trimming removed 2 bases from V and 5 bases from J, with 12 bases in between. Germline V gives CDR1 MNHNS, CDR2 SASEGT. DNA for the CDR3: TGTGCCAGCAGTGAACAACGGGGGGGGACTGAAGCTTTCTTT. The encoded protein is CASSEQRGGTEAFF.

The rearrangement uses TRBV7-9 and TRBJ2-1, with 12 bases lining up with TRBD1. Germline V lookup: CDR1 SEHNR, CDR2 FQNEAQ (reference sequence). The V and J ends lost 3 bases and 8 bases, in that order; junction bases with no gene match: 5. The length of the CDR3 is 15 residues. The CDR3 here is CASSFGDRGQDEQFF. The CDR3 DNA is TGTGCCAGCAGCTTTGGGGACAGGGGGCAGGATGAGCAGTTCTTC.

The V and J genes are TRBV5-1 and TRBJ1-1, with 7 bases that match TRBD1. This CDR3 region has 15 residues. In germline, CDR1 is SGHRS, CDR2 YFSETQ. The trim removed 1 base at V and 4 bases at J, leaving 7 bases unmatched. The CDR3 loop reads CASSLSRDRVTEAFF. The CDR3 bases are TGCGCCAGCAGCTTGTCCAGAGACAGGGTCACTGAAGCTTTCTTT.

V usage is TRBV27 and J usage is TRBJ2-1; 7 bases align to TRBD2. Looked up from germline, CDR1 is MNHEY and CDR2 is SMNVEV (reference sequence). V gave up 5 bases and J gave up 4 bases; unmatched junction bases: 8. This CDR3 is built from 15 residues. The CDR3 protein is CASSALSGVYNEQFF. CDR3 nucleotides: TGTGCCAGCAGTGCCTTGAGCGGGGTATACAATGAGCAGTTCTTC.

This sequence joins TRBV6-1 and TRBJ1-1; D ambiguous. Trimming removed 8 bases from V and 2 bases from J, with 18 bases in between. The CDR3 runs 15 residues. From germline, CDR1 is MNHNS and CDR2 SASEGT. The CDR3 bases are TGTGCCAGCCCCAGGCTCCCGTCTTCCAACACTGAAGCTTTCTTT. Translated: CASPRLPSSNTEAFF.

The gene calls are TRBV27 and TRBJ2-7; possible D gene TRBD2, 5 bases. Trimming left V 3 bases short and J 7 bases short, with 16 bases between. Germline CDR1 is MNHEY and CDR2 is SMNVEV (reference sequence). The CDR3 loop spans 14 amino acids. The CDR3, as DNA: TGTGCCAGCAGTTTGTTTAGCGCCAGTTGGGAGCAGTACTTC. It is translated as CASSLFSASWEQYF.

This sequence joins TRBV10-2 and TRBJ2-7; 7 bases are shared with TRBD1. Trimming took 7 bases from V and 2 from J; bases not matched to a gene: 8. CDR1 and CDR2 from the germline V gene are WSHSY and SAAADI. The CDR3 is 14 residues long. The CDR3 coding sequence is TGCGCCAGCACCGAGGGGGCGCGCGCCTACGAGCAGTACTTC. Translated: CASTEGARAYEQYF.

The chain combines TRBV14 with TRBJ1-4; D is ambiguous. Per the germline V gene, CDR1 is SGHDN and CDR2 is FVKESK. Trimming stripped 3 bases from V and 2 bases from J, with 10 bases between. The CDR3 length is 15 residues. CDR3 sequence reads: CASSQGGLTNEKLFF. CDR3 nucleotide sequence: TGTGCCAGCAGCCAGGGAGGGTTGACTAATGAAAAACTGTTTTTT.

The chain has TRBV7-8 and TRBJ1-5; tentative D call: TRBD1 (5 bases). The germline gives CDR1 SGHVS, CDR2 FQNEAQ. The V end lost 5 bases, the J end lost 0 bases, and 8 bases lay between the germline ends. The CDR3 consists of 14 residues. The CDR3 sequence: CASSQGLSNQPQHF. The CDR3 DNA is TGTGCCAGCAGCCAGGGCCTTAGCAATCAGCCCCAGCATTTT.

The rearrangement joins TRBV30 to TRBJ2-7; possibly TRBD2 for D (6 bases). V was trimmed by 0 bases and J by 5 bases, leaving 11 bases between them. The CDR3 spans 13 residues. Germline CDR1 GTSNPN, CDR2 SVGIG (reference sequence). The CDR3 DNA reads as TGTGCCTGGAGTGTACTAGGAGGGGACGAGCAGTACTTC. This gives the protein CAWSVLGGDEQYF.

This chain links TRBV7-6 with TRBJ2-7; TRBD2 aligns across 9 bases. Unmatched junction bases numbered 5, after V lost 1 base and J lost 1 base. Germline V gene sequence: CDR1 SGHVS, CDR2 FNYEAQ. This CDR3 contains 16 residues. CDR3 amino acids: CASSLEASGTSYEQYF. The CDR3 nucleotides are TGTGCCAGCAGCTTAGAAGCTAGCGGGACGTCCTACGAGCAGTACTTC.

The V and J genes are TRBV5-6 and TRBJ1-2; the D gene is possibly TRBD1 (5 bases). The V gene lost 0 bases and the J gene lost 4 bases, with 10 bases spanning the gap. Germline CDR1 is SGHDT and CDR2 is YYEEEE. The CDR3 covers 14 residues. The CDR3 DNA reads as TGTGCCAGCAGCTTGGAAGGGGCTGGCTATGGCTACACCTTC. Translated, it gives CASSLEGAGYGYTF.

The V gene is TRBV6-5, the J gene TRBJ1-5; D is unresolved. The germline V and J ends were trimmed by 5 bases and 3 bases, with 14 bases remaining between them. Germline CDR1 is MNHEY and CDR2 is SVGAGI. CDR3 size: 15 residues. This chain's CDR3 is CASSLTNSDNQPQHF. Here the CDR3 DNA reads TGTGCCAGCAGTCTCACGAACAGTGACAATCAGCCCCAGCATTTT.

The V and J genes are TRBV27 and TRBJ2-7, with D possibly TRBD1 on 6 matching bases. V gave up 6 bases and J gave up 0 bases, with 15 bases separating them. Germline loops: CDR1 MNHEY, CDR2 SMNVEV (reference sequence). This CDR3 is built from 15 residues. The CDR3 nucleotides are TGTGCCAGCAGACCCAACAGGGCTTACTCCTACGAGCAGTACTTC. The encoded protein is CASRPNRAYSYEQYF.

V usage is TRBV14 and J usage is TRBJ1-2; D is possibly TRBD1 (6 bases). This CDR3 has 15 amino acids. Trimming pared 1 base from V and 2 bases from J, leaving 11 bases between. The V gene's germline CDR1 is SGHDN and CDR2 FVKESK. The CDR3 spells CASSQAPTGNYGYTF. In DNA, the CDR3 is TGTGCCAGCAGCCAAGCACCAACAGGGAACTATGGCTACACCTTC.

CDR3 sequence: CSFFTDTQYF. For the CDR3, the DNA is TGCAGCTTCTTCACAGATACGCAGTATTTT. This chain connects TRBV29-1 to TRBJ2-3; no firm D call. Between the trimmed V and J ends, which lost 8 bases and 2 bases, there was a span of 5 bases. This CDR3 has 10 residues. The V gene's germline CDR1 is SQVTM and CDR2 ANQGSEA.

The chain recombines TRBV19 with TRBJ2-7, with 7 positions matching TRBD1. The V segment lost 5 bases and the J segment 0 bases; nucleotides outside the gene matches: 7. Germline V gene data show CDR1 as LNHDA and CDR2 as SQIVND (reference sequence). The CDR3 is 15 residues long. CDR3 nucleotides: TGTGCCAGTAGTTCTGGACAGGACCCCTCCTACGAGCAGTACTTC. Translating gives CASSSGQDPSYEQYF. The entire variable domain, with the rest obtained from reference TRBV19 and TRBJ2-7, is as follows: DGGITQSPKYLFRKEGQNVTLSCEQNLNHDAMYWYRQDPGQGLRLIYYSQIVNDFQKGDIAEGYSVSREKKESFPLTVTSAQKNPTAFYLCASSSGQDPSYEQYFGPGTRLTVT.

The chain recombines TRBV9 with TRBJ2-1; D unresolved. This CDR3 region has 17 residues. The germline gives CDR1 SGDLS, CDR2 YYNGEE. V was shortened by 4 bases and J by 0 bases, with 17 bases between the two germline ends. The CDR3 here is CASSPEGSYSSYNEQFF. The DNA for the CDR3 is TGTGCCAGCAGCCCCGAAGGCTCCTACAGCTCCTACAATGAGCAGTTCTTC.

This clone has just one count. The chain is built from TRBV19 and TRBJ1-1; TRBD1 aligns across 7 bases. The CDR3 sequence is 15 residues long. CDR1 is LNHDA, CDR2 SQIVND, per germline (reference sequence). V was clipped by 7 bases and J by 4 bases; unmatched bases: 12. The DNA of the CDR3 is TGTGCCAGTATCATGACAGGGAGTGGGTTCACTGAAGCTTTCTTT. Its translation: CASIMTGSGFTEAFF.

CDR3 residues: CASSQVQGGNQPQHF. For the CDR3, the DNA is TGTGCCAGTAGTCAGGTTCAGGGTGGAAATCAGCCCCAGCATTTT. The rearrangement uses TRBV19 and TRBJ1-5, with D perhaps matching TRBD1 (5 bases). There are 15 residues in the CDR3. The V end was cut by 5 bases, the J end by 4 bases, with 15 bases between. Germline assignment: CDR1 LNHDA and CDR2 SQIVND (reference sequence).

The V call is TRBV28, the J call TRBJ2-6; TRBD2 aligns across 9 bases. Germline V gene data show CDR1 as MDHEN and CDR2 as SYDVKM. The CDR3 contains 20 residues. V lost 1 base to trimming and J lost 1 base; unmatched junction nucleotides: 11. DNA for the CDR3: TGTGCCAGCAGTTTATCGGCTAGCGGGATGGGGGGGTCTGGGGCCAACGTCCTGACTTTC. Its translation is CASSLSASGMGGSGANVLTF.

A note on this clone: One end of the junction is discordant with germline, which a read error may explain. V and J are TRBV6-1 and TRBJ1-5; possibly TRBD1 for D (5 bases). Per germline, CDR1 MNHNS and CDR2 SASEGT. The CDR3 is 13 amino acids. In nucleotides, the CDR3 is TGTGCCAGCAATGAAGGGGAGAGCCAGCCCCAGCATTTT. Amino acids: CASNEGESQPQHF.

The rearrangement links TRBV7-2 to TRBJ1-1; 7 nucleotides match TRBD1. From germline, CDR1 is SGHTA and CDR2 FQGNSA. V shed 0 bases, J shed 0 bases, and the junction held 10 bases outside the gene matches. This CDR3 has 18 residues. CDR3: CASSLARGQTQMNTEAFF. The CDR3 DNA follows: TGTGCCAGCAGCTTAGCGCGGGGACAGACACAAATGAACACTGAAGCTTTCTTT.

V usage is TRBV27 and J usage is TRBJ2-7, with D perhaps matching TRBD2 (6 bases). The CDR3 spans 13 residues. Germline V gives CDR1 MNHEY, CDR2 SMNVEV (reference sequence). V gave up 3 bases and J gave up 4 bases, with 10 bases separating them. CDR3 DNA sequence: TGTGCCAGCAGTTTGGACGGGGGATACGAGCAGTACTTC. Translated, it gives CASSLDGGYEQYF.